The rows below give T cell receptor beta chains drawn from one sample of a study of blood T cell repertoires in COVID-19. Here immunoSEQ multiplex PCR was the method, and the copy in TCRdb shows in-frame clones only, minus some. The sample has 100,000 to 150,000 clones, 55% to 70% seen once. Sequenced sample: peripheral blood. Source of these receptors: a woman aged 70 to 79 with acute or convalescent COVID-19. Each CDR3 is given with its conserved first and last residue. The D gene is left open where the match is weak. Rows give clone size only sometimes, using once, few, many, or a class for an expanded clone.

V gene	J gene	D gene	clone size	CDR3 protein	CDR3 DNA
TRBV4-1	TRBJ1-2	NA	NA	CASSQLKSGGYTF	TGCGCCAGCAGCCAGCTTAAATCCGGTGGCTACACCTTC
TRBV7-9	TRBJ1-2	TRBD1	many	CASSFGDRGLANYGYTF	TGTGCCAGCAGCTTTGGGGACAGGGGGCTGGCTAACTATGGCTACACCTTC
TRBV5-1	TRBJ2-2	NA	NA	CASSLEGISNTGELFF	TGCGCCAGCAGCTTGGAGGGGATCTCGAACACCGGGGAGCTGTTTTTT
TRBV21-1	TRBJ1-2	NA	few	CASRLDTSGYGYTF	TGTGCCAGCCGACTGGACACCTCAGGATATGGCTACACCTTC
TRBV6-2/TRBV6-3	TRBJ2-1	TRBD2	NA	CASSKTSGSVWQFF	TGTGCCAGCAGTAAGACTAGCGGGAGTGTTTGGCAGTTCTTC
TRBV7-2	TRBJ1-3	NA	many	CASSLGTDTIYF	TGTGCCAGCAGCTTAGGCACTGACACCATATATTTT
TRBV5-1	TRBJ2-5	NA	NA	CASCPGRMGETQYF	TGCGCCAGCTGCCCGGGGAGGATGGGAGAGACCCAGTACTTC
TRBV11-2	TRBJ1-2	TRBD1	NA	CASRRQGQGFYTF	TGTGCCAGCCGCCGACAGGGACAGGGTTTCTACACCTTC
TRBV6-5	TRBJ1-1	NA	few	CASSYLEGNTEAFF	TGTGCCAGCAGTTACTTAGAGGGGAACACTGAAGCTTTCTTT
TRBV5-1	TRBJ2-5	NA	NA	CASSLVPGNQETQYF	TGCGCCAGCAGCCTTGTTCCGGGAAACCAAGAGACCCAGTACTTC
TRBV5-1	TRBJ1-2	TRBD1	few	CASCPGQLISSYGYTF	TGCGCCAGCTGCCCGGGACAGCTCATTAGTTCGTATGGCTACACCTTC
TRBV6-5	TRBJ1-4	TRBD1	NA	CASRPVGGTGKLFF	TGTGCCAGCAGGCCGGTAGGGGGCACGGGAAAACTGTTTTTT
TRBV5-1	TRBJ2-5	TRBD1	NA	CASSWGQGHGTQYF	TGCGCCAGCAGCTGGGGACAGGGACACGGGACCCAGTACTTC
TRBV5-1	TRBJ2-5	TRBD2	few	CASRPPGLAGGRGYF	TGCGCCAGCAGGCCACCGGGACTAGCGGGAGGCCGGGGGTACTTC
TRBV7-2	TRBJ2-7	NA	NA	CASRVGTYEQYF	TGTGCCAGCAGGGTCGGGACCTACGAGCAGTACTTC
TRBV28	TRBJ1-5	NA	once	CASSSVLAQHF	TGTGCCAGCAGCTCCGTTTTAGCCCAGCATTTT
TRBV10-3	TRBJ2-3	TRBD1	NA	CAISDFTGGLTDTQYF	TGTGCCATCAGTGACTTCACAGGGGGCCTTACAGATACGCAGTATTTT
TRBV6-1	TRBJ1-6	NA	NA	CASSEWERGRSSYNSPLHF	TGTGCCAGCAGTGAATGGGAACGGGGGAGGAGCTCCTATAATTCACCCCTCCACTTT
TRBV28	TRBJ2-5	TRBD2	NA	CASSFSGRTETQYF	TGTGCCAGCAGTTTTAGCGGGAGAACGGAGACCCAGTACTTC
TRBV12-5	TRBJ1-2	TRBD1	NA	CASVMSGTGGYTF	TGTGCTAGTGTTATGTCCGGGACAGGCGGCTACACCTTC